Detailed here is one T cell receptor (beta chain). Its antigen remains unknown. The authors made TCR beta cDNA from about 500 ng total RNA with a constant-region primer. Three-round nested multiplex PCR performed with slightly modified ARM-PCR produced the TCR beta libraries. TCRdb used MiXCR to reprocess the multiplex PCR reads, holding one entry per CDR3 protein. The sample yields approximately 100,000 distinct CDR3 sequences, 55% to 80% seen once. The entry originates in a study of tumor-infiltrating lymphocytes in primary liver carcinoma. Across the whole study: Tumors measured roughly 4 to 11 cm and were stage T1-T3 N0M0.

Study-wide results and limits: Overlap in tumor-adjacent and tumor-blood pairs fell below that of tumor region pairs. Merely some 8-25% of top clones spanned all five tumor regions.

Both RNA and DNA were isolated together from around 20-30 mg of bulk tissue that had not been sorted. This clonotype was obtained from a woman aged 60-75 years with primary liver carcinoma and hepatitis B virus infection. Sequences were obtained from liver tumor tissue from sampling region 2. Regarding subset: tumor region T2, inferior pole.

The CDR3 is CASSAFSRLAGGQKSYEQYF. CDR3 in DNA: TGTGCCAGCAGCGCCTTTTCCCGACTAGCGGGAGGGCAGAAATCCTACGAGCAGTACTTC. The chain employs TRBV11-2 and TRBJ2-7, with 14 bases that match TRBD2. Germline V lookup: CDR1 SGHAT, CDR2 FQNNGV. The CDR3 runs to 20 residues. V was pared by 5 bases and J by 1 base, with 16 bases of the junction left unmatched. The whole variable domain, remainder taken from reference TRBV11-2 and TRBJ2-7, is EAGVAQSPRYKIIEKRQSVAFWCNPISGHATLYWYQQILGQGPKLLIQFQNNGVVDDSQLPKDRFSAERLKGVDSTLKIQPAKLEDSAVYLCASSAFSRLAGGQKSYEQYFGPGTRLTVT.